Detailed here is one T cell receptor (beta chain). The data derive from a study of control samples from healthy donors and cancer patients. The V segment lost 4 bases and the J segment 6 bases; nucleotides outside the gene matches: 8. The CDR3 has 16 residues. In germline, CDR1 is MNHEY, CDR2 SMNVEV (reference sequence). TCRdb's table, derived via immunoSEQ multiplex PCR, lists solely in-frame clones and lacks some. The repertoire consists of around 130,000 clones, with over 75% occurring once and the leading ten covering approximately 3.2%. The sequenced sample was blood. The V gene is TRBV27, the J gene TRBJ2-1; 11 bases fit TRBD2. The receptor's source is a man between 50 and 59 years old in good health. The CDR3 nucleotides are TGTGCCAGCAGTTCCTCTAGCGGGGGGCTAGTCAATGAGCAGTTCTTC. Amino acid sequence: CASSSSSGGLVNEQFF.